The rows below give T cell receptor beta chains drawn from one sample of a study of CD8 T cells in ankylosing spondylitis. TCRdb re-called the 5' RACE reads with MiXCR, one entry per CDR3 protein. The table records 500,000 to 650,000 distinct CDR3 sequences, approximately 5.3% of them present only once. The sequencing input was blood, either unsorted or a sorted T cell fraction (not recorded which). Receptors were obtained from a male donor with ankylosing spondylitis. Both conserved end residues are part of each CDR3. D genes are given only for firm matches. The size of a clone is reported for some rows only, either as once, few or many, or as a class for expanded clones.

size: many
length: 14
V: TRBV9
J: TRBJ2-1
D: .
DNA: TGTGCCAGCAGCGTCCGGGCCTCCTACAATGAGCAGTTCTTC
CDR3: CASSVRASYNEQFF

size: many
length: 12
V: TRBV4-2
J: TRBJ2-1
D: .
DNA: TGTGCCAGCAGCCAAGAGTCGTATGAGCAGTTCTTC
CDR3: CASSQESYEQFF

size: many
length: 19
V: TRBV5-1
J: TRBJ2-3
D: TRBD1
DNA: TGCGCCAGCAGCTTGGGGTCGACAGGGGGCTGGGGACGCACAGATACGCAGTATTTT
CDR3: CASSLGSTGGWGRTDTQYF

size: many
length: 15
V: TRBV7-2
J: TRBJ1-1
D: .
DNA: TGTGCCAGCAGCTTTTCCCGGGCCGGGGATACTGAAGCTTTCTTT
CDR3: CASSFSRAGDTEAFF

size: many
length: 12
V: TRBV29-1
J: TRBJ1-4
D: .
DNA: TGCAGCGTTGAATCCGGTGATGAAAAACTGTTTTTT
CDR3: CSVESGDEKLFF

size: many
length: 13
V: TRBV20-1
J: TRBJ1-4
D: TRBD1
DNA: TGCAGTCCTCGGGACAGGTTTAACGAAAAACTGTTTTTT
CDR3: CSPRDRFNEKLFF

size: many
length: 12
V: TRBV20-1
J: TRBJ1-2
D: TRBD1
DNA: TGCAGTGCTAGTGCTCAGGGGGATGGCTACACCTTC
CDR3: CSASAQGDGYTF

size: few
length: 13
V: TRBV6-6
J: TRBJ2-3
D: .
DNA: TGTGCCAGCATGAACCTAGTCACAGATACGCAGTATTTT
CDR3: CASMNLVTDTQYF

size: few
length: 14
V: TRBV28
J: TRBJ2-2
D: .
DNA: TGTGCCAGCCATACGGGCAGATACACCGGGGAGCTGTTTTTT
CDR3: CASHTGRYTGELFF

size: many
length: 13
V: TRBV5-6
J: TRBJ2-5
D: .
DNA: TGTGCCAGCAGCTTTGGGCCTGAAGAGACCCAGTACTTC
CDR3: CASSFGPEETQYF

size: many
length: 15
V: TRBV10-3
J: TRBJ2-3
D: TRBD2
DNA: TGTGCCATCAACTCGCTAGCGGGAGGTTTAGATACGCAGTATTTT
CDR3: CAINSLAGGLDTQYF

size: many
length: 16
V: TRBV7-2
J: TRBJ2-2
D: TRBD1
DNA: TGTGCCAGCAGCTCCGGACAGGGGGCGTTCTCCGGGGAGCTGTTTTTT
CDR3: CASSSGQGAFSGELFF

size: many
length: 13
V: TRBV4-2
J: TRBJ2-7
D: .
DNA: TGTGCCAGCAGCCGAGACAAATCGGGCGAGCAGTACTTC
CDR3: CASSRDKSGEQYF

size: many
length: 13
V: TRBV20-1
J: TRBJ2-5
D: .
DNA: TGCAGTGCTAGCAGGTCTTTGGGAGAGACCCAGTACTTC
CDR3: CSASRSLGETQYF

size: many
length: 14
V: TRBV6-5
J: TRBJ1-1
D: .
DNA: TGTGCCAGCAGTTACTCTGGGCTTGCGTCAAAAGCTTTCTTT
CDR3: CASSYSGLASKAFF

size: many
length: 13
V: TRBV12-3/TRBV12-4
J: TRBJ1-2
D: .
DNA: TGTGCCAGCAGTTACGACCTTAACTATGGCTACACCTTC
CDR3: CASSYDLNYGYTF

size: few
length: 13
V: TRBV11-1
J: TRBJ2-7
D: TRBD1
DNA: TGTGCCAGCAGCCGACAGGGTCTTTACGAGCAGTACTTC
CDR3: CASSRQGLYEQYF

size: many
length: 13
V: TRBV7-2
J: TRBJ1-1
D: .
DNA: TGTGCCAGCAGCGTGAGAAAGGACACTGAAGCTTTCTTT
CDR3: CASSVRKDTEAFF

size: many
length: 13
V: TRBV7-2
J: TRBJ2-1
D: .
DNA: TGTGCCAGCACTAAAATACAGAACAATGAGCAGTTCTTC
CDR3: CASTKIQNNEQFF

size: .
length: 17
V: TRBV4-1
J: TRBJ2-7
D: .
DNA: TGCGCCAGCAGCCAACCCGAGGGTCGAAGGCCAGGCTATGAGCAGTACTTC
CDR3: CASSQPEGRRPGYEQYF

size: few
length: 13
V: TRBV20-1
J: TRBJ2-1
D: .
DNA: TGCAGTGCTAGAAGGGACCGGCCCAATGAGCAGTTCTTC
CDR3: CSARRDRPNEQFF

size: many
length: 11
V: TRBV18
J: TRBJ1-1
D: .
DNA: TGTGCCAGCCGTTATTCCGCTGAAGCTTTCTTT
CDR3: CASRYSAEAFF

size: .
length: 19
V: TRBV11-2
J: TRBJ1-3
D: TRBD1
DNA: TGTGCCAGCAGCCTCTACCGGGACAGGGCTCGTGGGGGCGGAAACACCATATATTTT
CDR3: CASSLYRDRARGGGNTIYF

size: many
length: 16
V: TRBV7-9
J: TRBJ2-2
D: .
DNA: TGTGCCAGCAGCTTCTCCTTCGGGGAGAAGGCCGGGGAGCTGTTTTTT
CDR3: CASSFSFGEKAGELFF

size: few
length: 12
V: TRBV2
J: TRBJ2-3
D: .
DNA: TGTGCCACGGGGGTCCGCACAGATACGCAGTATTTT
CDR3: CATGVRTDTQYF

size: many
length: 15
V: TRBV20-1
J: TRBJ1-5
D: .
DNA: TGCAGTGCTCGGCGGGGGGAGGACAGCAATCAGCCCCAGCATTTT
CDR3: CSARRGEDSNQPQHF

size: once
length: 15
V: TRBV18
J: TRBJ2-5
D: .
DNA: TGTGCCAGCTCACCCAATCAGGGGACGGGAGAGACCCAGTACTTC
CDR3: CASSPNQGTGETQYF

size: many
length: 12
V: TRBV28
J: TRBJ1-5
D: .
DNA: TGTGCCAGCAGCGCGAACGGAAGGCCCCAGCATTTT
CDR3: CASSANGRPQHF

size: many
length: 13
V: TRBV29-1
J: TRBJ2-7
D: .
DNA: TGCAGCGTTGGTGGAGGTGGGTCCTACGAGCAGTACTTC
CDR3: CSVGGGGSYEQYF

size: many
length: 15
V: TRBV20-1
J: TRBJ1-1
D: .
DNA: TGCAGTGCTAGAGAATTTGGGTCTCCGAAGACTGAAGCTTTCTTT
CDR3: CSAREFGSPKTEAFF

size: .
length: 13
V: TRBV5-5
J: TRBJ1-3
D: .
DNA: TGTGCCAGCAGCTTAGAGGGGAGAAACACCATATATTTT
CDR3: CASSLEGRNTIYF

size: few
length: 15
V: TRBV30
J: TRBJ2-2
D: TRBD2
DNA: TGTGCCTGGAGAAGAGCGGGAGGTAACACCGGGGAGCTGTTTTTT
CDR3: CAWRRAGGNTGELFF

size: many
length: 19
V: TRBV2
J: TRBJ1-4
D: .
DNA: TGTGCCAGCAGCTCCCTACAGGGAGATAGCGACGAGCCCAATGAAAAACTGTTTTTT
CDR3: CASSSLQGDSDEPNEKLFF

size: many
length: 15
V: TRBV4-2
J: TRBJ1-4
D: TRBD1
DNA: TGTGCCAGCAGCCAAGAAGGTAGCAGGGGGCAAAAACTGTTTTTT
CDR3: CASSQEGSRGQKLFF

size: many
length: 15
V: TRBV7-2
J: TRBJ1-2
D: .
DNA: TGTGCCAGCAGCTTAGGGTTACAGGGAACCTATGGCTACACCTTC
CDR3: CASSLGLQGTYGYTF

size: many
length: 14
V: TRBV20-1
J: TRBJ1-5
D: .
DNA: TGCAGTGCTAGACGTGACAGTAACAATCAGCCCCAGCATTTT
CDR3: CSARRDSNNQPQHF

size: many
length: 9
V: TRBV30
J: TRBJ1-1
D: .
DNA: TGTGCCGGGGCAGAGGGAGCTTTCTTT
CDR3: CAGAEGAFF